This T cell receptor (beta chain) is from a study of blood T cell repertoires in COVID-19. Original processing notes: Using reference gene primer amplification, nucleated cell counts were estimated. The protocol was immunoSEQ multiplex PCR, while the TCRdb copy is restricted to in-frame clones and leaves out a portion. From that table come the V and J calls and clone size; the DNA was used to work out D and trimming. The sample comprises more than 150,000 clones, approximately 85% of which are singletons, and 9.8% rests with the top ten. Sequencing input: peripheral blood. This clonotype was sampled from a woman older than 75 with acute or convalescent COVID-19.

The CDR3 DNA reads as TGTGCCAGCAGCTTATTATGGGGGACTAGCGGCTCCTACAATGAGCAGTTCTTC. Residues: CASSLLWGTSGSYNEQFF. The rearrangement links TRBV7-2 to TRBJ2-1; 11 bases align to TRBD2. Germline V gene lookup returns CDR1 SGHTA and CDR2 FQGNSA. There are 18 residues in the CDR3. Trimming removed 2 bases from V and 0 bases from J; junction bases left unmatched: 6.